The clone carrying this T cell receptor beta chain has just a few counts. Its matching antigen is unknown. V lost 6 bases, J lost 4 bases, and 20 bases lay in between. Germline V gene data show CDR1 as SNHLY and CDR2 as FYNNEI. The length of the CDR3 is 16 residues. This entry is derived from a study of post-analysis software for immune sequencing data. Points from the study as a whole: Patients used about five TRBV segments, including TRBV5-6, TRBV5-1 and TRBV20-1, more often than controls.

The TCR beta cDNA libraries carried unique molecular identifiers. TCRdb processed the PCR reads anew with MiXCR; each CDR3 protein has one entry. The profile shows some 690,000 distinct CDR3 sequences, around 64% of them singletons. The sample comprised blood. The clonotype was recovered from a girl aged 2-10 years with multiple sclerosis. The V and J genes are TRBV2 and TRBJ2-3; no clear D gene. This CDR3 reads CASSRQPSSSADTQYF. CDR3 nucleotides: TGTGCCAGCAGCAGACAACCGTCGAGCAGCGCAGATACGCAGTATTTT.